The 9 T cell receptor beta chains below all came from one sample that was sequenced in a study of blood T cell repertoires in COVID-19. Sequencing used immunoSEQ multiplex PCR; TCRdb keeps in-frame clones, though not all of them. The table records about 160,000 clones, roughly 81% of them present only once. The sequenced sample consisted of peripheral blood. The receptors stem from a woman between 50 and 59 years old with COVID-19, enrolled during active disease.

This clone has just a few counts. The V and J genes are TRBV18 and TRBJ2-7; TRBD1 is a possible D gene (5 bases). The length of the CDR3 is 13 residues. CDR1 is KGHSH, CDR2 LQKENI, per germline. Trimming left V 5 bases short and J 6 bases short, with 14 bases between. CDR3 bases: TGTGCCAGCTCAAACACAGGTCTGGGCGAGCAGTACTTC. This translates into CASSNTGLGEQYF.

This sequence joins TRBV5-1 and TRBJ2-1; 13 bases fit TRBD2. The CDR3 totals 16 residues. Losses at the gene ends were 6 bases for V and 9 bases for J; bases not matched to a gene: 12. Germline values: CDR1 SGHRS, CDR2 YFSETQ. The CDR3 bases are TGCGCCAGCATTTCGGGAACTAGCGGGGGGGCCGCTGAGCAGTTCTTC. Translated, it gives CASISGTSGGAAEQFF.

The V and J genes are TRBV4-1 and TRBJ2-7; 7 bases line up with TRBD1. V gave up 2 bases and J gave up 4 bases; unmatched junction bases: 8. CDR3 length: 15 residues. Germline V gene data show CDR1 as MGHRA and CDR2 as YSYEKL. The CDR3 reads CASSQRGGSSYEQYF. The DNA for the CDR3 is TGCGCCAGCAGCCAACGAGGGGGCAGTTCGTACGAGCAGTACTTC.

The chain joins TRBV6-5 to TRBJ2-7; the match to TRBD1 covers 7 bases. J gave up 4 bases and V 0 bases, and 6 bases lay outside the gene matches. Germline loops: CDR1 MNHEY, CDR2 SVGAGI. CDR3 length equals 15 residues. The DNA for the CDR3 is TGTGCCAGCAGTTACTCGAGTGGGACAGCTTACGAGCAGTACTTC. Translating it yields CASSYSSGTAYEQYF.

This chain connects TRBV24-1 to TRBJ1-2; the match to TRBD1 covers 12 bases. The CDR3 has 16 residues. J lost 3 bases, V lost 4 bases, and 5 bases had no gene match. CDR1 and CDR2 from the germline V gene are KGHDR and SFDVKD. The CDR3 DNA is TGTGCCACCAGTGAGGGGGACAGGGGGCTTTACTATGGCTACACCTTC. Translated: CATSEGDRGLYYGYTF.

J is TRBJ2-7 and V is TRBV30; tentative D call: TRBD2 (5 bases). The CDR3 runs to 12 residues. Deletions cut 0 bases from V and 5 bases from J, with 8 bases between. Germline V gene lookup returns CDR1 GTSNPN and CDR2 SVGIG (reference sequence). DNA for the CDR3: TGTGCCTGGAGTGTACACGGGAACGAGCAGTACTTC. Encoded protein: CAWSVHGNEQYF.

The chain carries TRBV2 and TRBJ2-1; the match to TRBD1 covers 7 bases. Trimming at V came to 5 bases and at J to 6 bases, leaving 4 bases not matched to a gene. The CDR3 runs to 13 residues. Germline CDR1 reads SNHLY; CDR2 reads FYNNEI. The CDR3: CASSQGVANEQFF. The CDR3 DNA reads TGTGCCAGCAGTCAGGGGGTGGCCAATGAGCAGTTCTTC.

This chain joins TRBV9 and TRBJ2-7; TRBD1 agrees at 7 bases. The CDR3 is 14 amino acids. J gave up 2 bases and V 2 bases, and 4 bases lay outside the gene matches. Germline CDR1 is SGDLS and CDR2 is YYNGEE. The CDR3 here is CASSVRDRTYEQYF. The CDR3 DNA follows: TGTGCCAGCAGCGTTCGGGACAGAACCTACGAGCAGTACTTC.

The chain has TRBV19 and TRBJ2-4, with 9 bases matching TRBD1. Trimming at V came to 2 bases and at J to 6 bases, leaving 5 bases not matched to a gene. This CDR3 is 15 amino acids long. Germline-derived CDR1 and CDR2 are LNHDA and SQIVND (reference sequence). CDR3 sequence: CASSIQGTGLNIQYF. The CDR3 DNA is TGTGCCAGTAGTATACAAGGGACAGGGTTAAACATTCAGTACTTC.